These 20 T cell receptor beta chains were all obtained from the same sample, sequenced in a study of CD8 T cells in ankylosing spondylitis. MiXCR, run by TCRdb on the 5' RACE reads, gives a single entry per CDR3 protein. This sample has about 250,000 distinct CDR3 sequences, with over 15% found just once. The source material was blood, either unsorted or a sorted T cell fraction (not recorded which). These receptors were collected from a male donor with ankylosing spondylitis or in good health (not recorded which).

This clonotype was observed a few times. V is TRBV13 and J is TRBJ2-7; D is undetermined. V was cut by 5 bases and J by 5 bases, with 7 bases left in between. This CDR3 comprises 11 residues. CDR1 is PRHDT and CDR2 is FYEKMQ in the germline V gene (reference sequence). The CDR3: CASSLRNEQYF. The CDR3 region has the DNA TGTGCCAGCAGCCTGCGAAACGAGCAGTACTTC.

CDR3 nucleotide sequence: TGTGCCAGCATACAACTGTCAGGACGACGAAACTATGGCTACACCTTC. This gives the protein CASIQLSGRRNYGYTF. The chain uses TRBV6-1 and TRBJ1-2; D gene uncertain. This CDR3 spans 16 amino acids. Germline loops: CDR1 MNHNS, CDR2 SASEGT. V gave up 7 bases and J gave up 2 bases, with 20 bases separating them.

This clonotype was seen only a few times. V and J are TRBV6-5 and TRBJ1-1; the D is unclear. V was clipped by 2 bases and J by 4 bases, with 8 bases between them. The germline CDR1 and CDR2 sequences are MNHEY and SVGAGI. CDR3 length: 13 residues. The chain's CDR3 is CASSYGRSTEAFF. Here the CDR3 DNA reads TGTGCCAGCAGTTACGGGCGGTCCACTGAAGCTTTCTTT.

This clonotype was detected a few times. V usage is TRBV28 and J usage is TRBJ1-4; a possible D gene is TRBD1 (6 bases). Germline-derived CDR1 and CDR2 are MDHEN and SYDVKM. V was shortened by 7 bases and J by 3 bases, with 12 bases between the two germline ends. CDR3 size: 14 residues. CDR3 loop: CASTRTVSNEKLFF. The CDR3 DNA sequence: TGTGCCAGCACCCGGACAGTCTCTAATGAAAAACTGTTTTTT.

Only a few counts were recorded for this clonotype. The chain combines TRBV19 with TRBJ2-3, with D tentatively TRBD1 (6 bases). V lost 3 bases to trimming and J lost 2 bases, with 9 bases between them. The germline V gene encodes CDR1 LNHDA and CDR2 SQIVND (reference sequence). This CDR3 has 14 residues. The CDR3 DNA reads as TGTGCCAGTAGTATTGGACAGCCCACAGATACGCAGTATTTT. Amino acid sequence: CASSIGQPTDTQYF.

This sequence joins TRBV12-3 or TRBV12-4 and TRBJ2-1, with 8 bases lining up with TRBD2. This CDR3 is built from 14 residues. V was clipped by 4 bases and J by 8 bases; unmatched bases: 7. This CDR3 reads CASSSSGLADEQFF. CDR3 nucleotide sequence: TGTGCCAGCAGTTCATCAGGACTAGCTGATGAGCAGTTCTTC.

The gene calls are TRBV20-1 and TRBJ1-5; tentative D call: TRBD1 (5 bases). V lost 0 bases and J 0 bases, leaving 9 bases between the germline ends. Germline loops: CDR1 DFQATT, CDR2 SNEGSKA (reference sequence). The CDR3 is made up of 15 amino acids. In DNA, the CDR3 is TGCAGTGCTAGAGAAACAGGCCCTAGCAATCAGCCCCAGCATTTT. This sequence encodes CSARETGPSNQPQHF.

This clonotype was detected only once. J is TRBJ2-2 and V is TRBV6-5; D is possibly TRBD1 (5 bases). CDR3 length: 15 residues. Germline-derived CDR1 and CDR2 are MNHEY and SVGAGI. Trimming took off 1 base at V and 4 bases at J, with 10 bases between the two ends. The CDR3 DNA reads as TGTGCCAGCAGTTACTTTGCAGGGTTCACCGGGGAGCTGTTTTTT. This encodes CASSYFAGFTGELFF.

The rearrangement links TRBV7-9 to TRBJ2-7; no definite D call. This CDR3 spans 14 amino acids. CDR1 and CDR2 from the germline V gene are SEHNR and FQNEAQ (reference sequence). V was clipped by 4 bases and J by 1 base, with 11 bases between them. The CDR3 reads CASSSSAGSYEQYF. CDR3 nucleotides: TGTGCCAGCAGCTCCAGCGCAGGTTCCTACGAGCAGTACTTC.

Regarding this clonotype: A junction boundary mismatches the germline segment, possibly from a read error. V usage is TRBV29-1 and J usage is TRBJ2-5, with no clear D. The CDR3 runs to 12 residues. Germline-derived CDR1 and CDR2 are SQVTM and ANQGSEA. This chain's CDR3 is CSLEDWAAQEYF. CDR3 coding DNA: TGCAGCCTTGAAGATTGGGCGGCCCAAGAGTACTTC.

The chain carries TRBV6-1 and TRBJ2-3; 14 bases are a match to TRBD2. This CDR3 contains 16 residues. Germline trimming cut 6 bases from V and 2 bases from J; bases unmatched to any gene: 4. Germline CDR1 and CDR2: MNHNS and SASEGT. The chain's CDR3 is CASRAGLAGVTDTQYF. Written as DNA, the CDR3 is TGTGCCAGCAGGGCGGGACTAGCGGGGGTCACAGATACGCAGTATTTT.

This clonotype was observed a handful of times. This rearrangement joins TRBV6-4 to TRBJ2-1; 7 positions match TRBD1. Trimming at V came to 7 bases and at J to 10 bases, leaving 10 bases not matched to a gene. Germline CDR1 is MRHNA and CDR2 is SNTAGT. The CDR3 contains 13 residues. The CDR3 spells CASTPGTDKEQFF. For the CDR3, the DNA is TGTGCCAGCACCCCAGGGACAGATAAAGAGCAGTTCTTC.

In its sample, this clonotype was seen a few times. The genes are TRBV29-1 and TRBJ1-1; 7 bases align to TRBD1. The germline V gene has CDR1 SQVTM and CDR2 ANQGSEA. The CDR3 contains 12 residues. J gave up 1 base and V 6 bases, and 2 bases lay outside the gene matches. The CDR3 sequence is CSVPGGNTEAFF. Here the CDR3 DNA reads TGCAGCGTCCCAGGGGGGAACACTGAAGCTTTCTTT.

J is TRBJ2-1 and V is TRBV5-6, with D perhaps matching TRBD1 (6 bases). Germline values: CDR1 SGHDT, CDR2 YYEEEE. The CDR3 runs 13 residues. Deletions cut 2 bases from V and 7 bases from J, with 10 bases between. The CDR3 here is CASSFQGINEQFF. The DNA for the CDR3 is TGTGCCAGCAGCTTTCAGGGGATTAATGAGCAGTTCTTC.

This clonotype occurred a few times. The chain has TRBV9 and TRBJ1-5; D perhaps matches TRBD1 (6 bases). The V end lost 4 bases, the J end lost 2 bases, and 13 bases lay between the germline ends. Germline V gene sequence: CDR1 SGDLS, CDR2 YYNGEE. The CDR3 has 15 amino acids. The CDR3: CASSMGQGGNQPQHF. In DNA, the CDR3 is TGTGCCAGCAGCATGGGACAAGGCGGCAATCAGCCCCAGCATTTT.

The J gene is TRBJ1-1, the V gene TRBV5-5; 7 positions agree with TRBD1. J gave up 1 base and V 1 base, and 10 bases lay outside the gene matches. Germline V lookup: CDR1 SGHKS, CDR2 YYEKEE (reference sequence). The CDR3 has 17 amino acids. The CDR3 coding sequence is TGTGCCAGCAGCTTGTACCAGGTAGACAGGGAGAACACTGAAGCTTTCTTT. Amino acid sequence: CASSLYQVDRENTEAFF.

In its sample, this clonotype was seen a few times. V is TRBV4-2 and J is TRBJ1-1; D ambiguous. V was clipped by 0 bases and J by 6 bases, with 11 bases between them. The germline CDR1 and CDR2 sequences are LGHNA and YNFKEQ. This CDR3 contains 14 residues. The CDR3, as DNA: TGTGCCAGCAGCCAAGAGGGCGGTTACGCTGAAGCTTTCTTT. Protein sequence: CASSQEGGYAEAFF.

This clonotype has more than one count but fewer than ten. The chain employs TRBV4-1 and TRBJ1-5, with D hard to call. Per the germline V gene, CDR1 is MGHRA and CDR2 is YSYEKL. Trimming stripped 4 bases from V and 5 bases from J, with 12 bases between. This CDR3 has 14 amino acids. CDR3 DNA sequence: TGCGCCAGCAGCCCAGAAAGGCACGATCAGCCCCAGCATTTT. It encodes CASSPERHDQPQHF.

This clonotype was seen more than once but under ten times. The chain joins TRBV5-5 to TRBJ2-7; D perhaps matches TRBD2 (6 bases). Germline values: CDR1 SGHKS, CDR2 YYEKEE (reference sequence). The CDR3 is 13 amino acids. The V end was cut by 7 bases, the J end by 3 bases, with 14 bases between. The CDR3, as DNA: TGTGCCAGCCACGGGGGTAATGTCTACGAGCAGTACTTC. Translation gives CASHGGNVYEQYF.

This clonotype showed up just a few times. The V call is TRBV28, the J call TRBJ2-1, with 8 bases identical to TRBD1. Germline loops: CDR1 MDHEN, CDR2 SYDVKM. V lost 4 bases to trimming and J lost 1 base; unmatched junction nucleotides: 15. The CDR3 is 19 amino acids. In DNA, the CDR3 is TGTGCCAGCAGTTACGGACAGGGAACCTATTTACCTTCCTACAATGAGCAGTTCTTC. It is translated as CASSYGQGTYLPSYNEQFF.